This TCR beta chain originates from a study of CD8 T cells in ankylosing spondylitis. This clonotype was seen ten or more times. Via MiXCR, TCRdb re-called the 5' RACE reads, giving one row per CDR3 protein. Found here are about 240,000 distinct CDR3 sequences, 8% to 9.5% of them singletons; the top ten hold approximately 6.2%. The sample consisted of blood, either unsorted or a sorted T cell fraction (not recorded which). This clonotype originated in a male donor with ankylosing spondylitis or in good health (not recorded which).

CDR3 residues: CASSTPDRADTEAFF. CDR3 coding DNA: TGTGCCAGCAGTACCCCGGACAGAGCGGACACTGAAGCTTTCTTT. The V gene is TRBV6-2 or TRBV6-3, the J gene TRBJ1-1; a possible D gene is TRBD1 (6 bases). There are 15 residues in the CDR3. In germline, CDR1 is MNHEY, CDR2 SVGEGT. Trimming pared 5 bases from V and 3 bases from J, leaving 16 bases between.